This TCR beta chain was captured in a study of blood T cell repertoires in COVID-19. The wider study: T cells, B-cell-depleted T cells, or PBMCs supplied cDNA or gDNA.

The CDR3 has 13 residues. The V end was cut by 6 bases, the J end by 5 bases, with 11 bases between. Germline CDR1 is KGHSH and CDR2 is LQKENI. Original processing notes: Cell counts per sample came from amplifying reference gene primers. Only in-frame clones appear in the TCRdb table, and some are missing; sequencing was by immunoSEQ multiplex PCR. For V, J and clone size, that table is used; D and trimming come from the DNA. The profile covers some 230,000 clones, with about 80% appearing a single time and approximately 15% taken by the ten largest. In assigning cohorts, the study relied on participant-reported clinical history. In Cohort 3, a recovered donor had either two negative PCRs, clearance, or symptom resolution.

The chain couples TRBV18 to TRBJ2-1; unclear D gene. Sequenced sample: PBMCs or T cells enriched from blood (not recorded which). This sequence originates from a man in his forties who had recovered from COVID-19. The CDR3 region is CASSPSEDNEQFF. The CDR3 DNA reads TGTGCCAGCTCCCCCTCCGAGGACAATGAGCAGTTCTTC.